This TCR beta chain was identified during a study of blood T cell repertoires in COVID-19. Study-wide background: Sites in the United States, Italy and Spain provided acute and convalescent COVID-19 samples.

Participants came from 24 US areas, aged roughly 18 to 89 years. Researchers sorted participants into cohorts using their self-reported clinical history. Authors' analysis steps: Scientists estimated how many nucleated cells there were by amplifying reference gene primers. The assay was immunoSEQ multiplex PCR, and TCRdb's table has in-frame clones only and misses some. Clone size and V and J calls were adopted from that table, with D and trimming inferred from the DNA. The top ten hold around 0.97% of the sample, which has about 430,000 clones, approximately 87% seen once. The specimen was PBMCs or T cells enriched from blood (not recorded which). The source is a woman aged 30 to 39 with acute COVID-19.

The CDR3 coding sequence is TGTGCCAGCGTAGGACATACTGTCGAGCAGTACTTC. The encoded protein is CASVGHTVEQYF. The J gene is TRBJ2-7, the V gene TRBV2; D possibly corresponds to TRBD1 (5 bases). Germline loops: CDR1 SNHLY, CDR2 FYNNEI. V lost 8 bases and J lost 6, with 14 bases in between. The CDR3 is 12 residues long.